Here is one T cell receptor (beta chain) with its context. The sample comes from a study of blood T cell repertoires in COVID-19. The CDR3 runs 14 residues. Germline-derived CDR1 and CDR2 are LNHDA and SQIVND (reference sequence). V was trimmed by 0 bases and J by 10 bases, leaving 15 bases between them. Using immunoSEQ multiplex PCR, the repertoire was profiled, and TCRdb retains in-frame clones only, with some absent. Here the sample spans about 240,000 clones, 85% to 90% being singletons. This TCR derives from a middle-aged man who had recovered from COVID-19. The chain uses TRBV19 and TRBJ2-5; D is unresolved. The specimen sequenced was PBMCs or T cells enriched from blood (not recorded which). The chain's CDR3 is CASSIDRSDLNQYF. The CDR3 DNA reads as TGTGCCAGTAGTATAGATCGAAGCGATTTGAACCAGTACTTC.